These 21 T cell receptor beta chains originate from one sample sequenced in a study of T cell repertoires in cytomegalovirus infection. TCRdb independently ran MiXCR on the reads; one entry per CDR3 protein. The table includes approximately 490,000 distinct CDR3 sequences, around 11% detected once. The specimen was PBMCs. The receptor set was obtained from a human donor in good health (CMV status not recorded). Some clones in this sample may be carry-over from other donors' samples.

There are many counts of this clonotype. The chain recombines TRBV11-3 with TRBJ2-1; 9 bases agree with TRBD2. The junction had 12 bases not matched to a gene; V was cut back by 1 base and J by 2 bases. The CDR3 is 19 amino acids. Germline V gene sequence: CDR1 SGHNT, CDR2 YENEEA. The CDR3 spells CASSLAPRLSGSTYNEQFF. Here the CDR3 DNA reads TGTGCCAGCAGCTTAGCTCCCCGCCTTAGCGGGAGTACCTACAATGAGCAGTTCTTC.

This clonotype has just a few counts. The chain joins TRBV30 to TRBJ1-6; no firm D call. Germline assignment: CDR1 GTSNPN and CDR2 SVGIG (reference sequence). The CDR3 sequence is 13 residues long. V lost 6 bases and J lost 2, with 8 bases in between. The CDR3 DNA reads as TGTGCCTGTCAACGAACCTATAATTCACCCCTCCACTTT. Its protein product is CACQRTYNSPLHF.

The gene calls are TRBV2 and TRBJ2-2; 8 bases are a match to TRBD1. The germline CDR1 and CDR2 sequences are SNHLY and FYNNEI. Unmatched junction bases numbered 9, after V lost 11 bases and J lost 4 bases. This CDR3 spans 14 amino acids. The CDR3 nucleotides read TGTGCCCACAGCGCTGACAGGGGCACCGGGGAGCTGTTTTTT. Translation: CAHSADRGTGELFF.

Many counts were recorded for this clonotype. The V and J genes are TRBV20-1 and TRBJ1-3; no definite D call. CDR1 is DFQATT and CDR2 is SNEGSKA in the germline V gene (reference sequence). The CDR3 has 13 amino acids. Deletions cut 4 bases from V and 3 bases from J, with 10 bases between. CDR3: CSAIDPVGNTIYF. The DNA for the CDR3 is TGCAGTGCTATCGACCCGGTTGGAAACACCATATATTTT.

The V and J genes are TRBV11-2 and TRBJ2-1; 7 bases agree with TRBD2. V was pared by 6 bases and J by 3 bases, with 8 bases of the junction left unmatched. The CDR3 is 15 residues long. Germline-derived CDR1 and CDR2 are SGHAT and FQNNGV. The DNA of the CDR3 is TGTGCCAGCAGGCCAGCGGGGACCAACTACAATGAGCAGTTCTTC. It yields the protein CASRPAGTNYNEQFF.

CDR3 region: CSARVASGVPEQYF. The CDR3 coding sequence is TGCAGTGCTAGAGTGGCTAGCGGAGTACCCGAGCAGTACTTC. V and J are TRBV20-1 and TRBJ2-7, with TRBD2 matching 7 bases. This CDR3 contains 14 residues. Germline CDR1 DFQATT, CDR2 SNEGSKA (reference sequence). The V segment lost 1 base and the J segment 6 bases; nucleotides outside the gene matches: 9.

This clonotype was recorded many times. The rearrangement joins TRBV18 to TRBJ1-4; D remains ambiguous. The V end was cut by 1 base, the J end by 4 bases, with 10 bases between. CDR3 length: 15 amino acids. The germline CDR1 and CDR2 sequences are KGHSH and LQKENI. CDR3 region: CASSPRGQHNEKLFF. In nucleotides, the CDR3 is TGTGCCAGCTCACCACGTGGGCAGCATAATGAAAAACTGTTTTTT.

The table lists this clonotype with many counts. The rearrangement links TRBV12-3 or TRBV12-4 to TRBJ2-5; D may be TRBD1 (6 bases). The CDR3 totals 13 residues. The germline V and J ends were trimmed by 5 bases and 0 bases, with 7 bases remaining between them. The CDR3 nucleotides read TGTGCCAGCAGTCCAGGGGACCAAGAGACCCAGTACTTC. Translation: CASSPGDQETQYF.

For this clonotype: Without the conserved terminal phenylalanine or tryptophan, this CDR3 likely stems from a read error. The V gene is TRBV7-2, the J gene TRBJ2-5; D is unresolved. Germline V gene data show CDR1 as SGHTA and CDR2 as FQGNSA. With 6 bases removed from V and 5 bases from J, the gap between germline ends came to 19 bases. This CDR3 has 15 residues. The CDR3 coding sequence is TGTGCCAGCAGGGAGATTATAGCACTTACCGAGACCCAGTACTGC. Protein product: CASREIIALTETQYC.

This clonotype was counted at least ten times. CDR3 sequence: CASSQSGSVGYNEQFF. The CDR3 nucleotides are TGCGCCAGCAGTCAATCGGGGTCAGTTGGCTACAATGAGCAGTTCTTC. The J gene is TRBJ2-1, the V gene TRBV23-1; D unclear. TRBV23-1 is recorded as an ORF, its role being uncertain. The ends were cut back, 0 bases at V and 3 bases at J, with 12 bases in the middle. The CDR3 extends over 16 amino acids.

This clonotype came up many times. V gene TRBV7-9 combines with J gene TRBJ1-5; maybe TRBD1 (5 bases). V was trimmed by 5 bases and J by 7 bases, leaving 12 bases between them. In germline, CDR1 is SEHNR, CDR2 FQNEAQ (reference sequence). The CDR3 is 13 amino acids. CDR3 residues: CASSPGSGQPQHF. In DNA, the CDR3 is TGTGCCAGCAGCCCAGGGTCGGGGCAGCCCCAGCATTTT.

This clonotype was observed many times. The CDR3 bases are TGTGCCAGCAGCTCGGAAGGGACAGGGGCCCTCCGGGAGGGATCACCCCTCCACTTT. Translated: CASSSEGTGALREGSPLHF. The rearrangement uses TRBV5-6 and TRBJ1-6; 10 bases fit TRBD1. Losses at the gene ends were 3 bases for V and 10 bases for J; bases not matched to a gene: 19. This CDR3 contains 19 residues. Germline CDR1 reads SGHDT; CDR2 reads YYEEEE.

This clonotype was found many times. The junction shows a germline mismatch at one end, possibly a read error. The rearrangement joins TRBV9 to TRBJ1-1; D remains ambiguous. Germline CDR1 and CDR2: SGDLS and YYNGEE. The CDR3 is 13 amino acids. This chain's CDR3 is CASSVGTNTEAFF. In DNA, the CDR3 is TGCGCCAGCAGCGTCGGAACGAACACTGAAGCTTTCTTT.

About this clonotype itself: The conserved phenylalanine or tryptophan is not found at the CDR3 terminus, so this likely reflects a read error. This chain links TRBV28 with TRBJ2-7; D gene uncertain. The CDR3 loop spans 15 amino acids. V shed 4 bases and J shed 1 base, with 14 bases lying between them. CDR1 and CDR2 (germline): MDHEN, SYDVKM. Here the CDR3 reads CASSSLSDGSYEQYY. In nucleotides, the CDR3 is TGTGCCAGCAGTTCCCTATCGGACGGGTCCTACGAGCAGTACTAC.

The chain couples TRBV19 to TRBJ1-2, with TRBD1 matching over 8 bases. V lost 5 bases and J lost 6; bases outside the gene matches: 8. Germline V gives CDR1 LNHDA, CDR2 SQIVND (reference sequence). The CDR3 totals 14 residues. DNA for the CDR3: TGTGCCAGTAGTCTGACAGGGGCGGTACATGGCTACACCTTC. Its translation is CASSLTGAVHGYTF.

CDR3 in amino acids: CSASRRTLQETQYF. The CDR3 nucleotides read TGCAGTGCTAGTCGGCGGACTCTACAAGAGACCCAGTACTTC. The chain joins TRBV20-1 to TRBJ2-5; a possible D gene is TRBD2 (5 bases). Germline V gene sequence: CDR1 DFQATT, CDR2 SNEGSKA (reference sequence). Trimming cost V 3 bases and J 2 bases, with 13 bases left between them. The CDR3 runs 14 residues.

This chain joins TRBV3-1 and TRBJ2-6, with 8 bases aligning to TRBD1. This CDR3 region has 18 residues. Trimming at V came to 2 bases and at J to 0 bases, leaving 6 bases not matched to a gene. Germline lookup yields CDR1 LGHDT and CDR2 YNNKEL (reference sequence). DNA for the CDR3: TGTGCCAGCAGCCAACCAGGACAGGGTAACTCTGGGGCCAACGTCCTGACTTTC. Its translation: CASSQPGQGNSGANVLTF.

This clonotype was seen repeatedly, ten times or more. The chain carries TRBV5-4 and TRBJ2-3, with D tentatively TRBD2 (5 bases). The germline V and J ends were trimmed by 2 bases and 6 bases, with 16 bases remaining between them. Per the germline V gene, CDR1 is SGHNT and CDR2 is YYREEE (reference sequence). The CDR3 is 15 amino acids. CDR3 region: CASSFVSAGVDTQYF. CDR3 sequence (DNA): TGTGCCAGCAGCTTCGTATCTGCCGGGGTGGATACGCAGTATTTT.

This clonotype has a handful of counts. The V call is TRBV3-1, the J call TRBJ2-7; 8 bases are a match to TRBD2. Trimming cost V 2 bases and J 0 bases; bases outside gene matches: 9. This CDR3 has 17 residues. CDR1 is LGHDT and CDR2 is YNNKEL in the germline V gene (reference sequence). CDR3 nucleotide sequence: TGTGCCAGCAGCCAATTACCCGGACTAGCCTTCTCCTACGAGCAGTACTTC. Residues: CASSQLPGLAFSYEQYF.

The chain employs TRBV7-9 and TRBJ1-2, with D uncertain. Germline-derived CDR1 and CDR2 are SEHNR and FQNEAQ (reference sequence). This CDR3 is 12 amino acids long. V lost 5 bases, J lost 7 bases, and 11 bases lay in between. CDR3 region: CASSAGRLGYTF. In DNA, the CDR3 is TGTGCCAGCAGCGCCGGACGGCTTGGCTACACCTTC.

This clonotype was seen ten or more times. The V gene is TRBV19, the J gene TRBJ2-7, with D maybe TRBD2 (5 bases). Germline CDR1 LNHDA, CDR2 SQIVND (reference sequence). This CDR3 is built from 18 residues. V was trimmed by 0 bases and J by 2 bases, leaving 20 bases between them. CDR3 residues: CASSIEASSSRTAYEQYF. The CDR3 DNA follows: TGTGCCAGTAGTATAGAAGCCTCTAGCTCCAGAACGGCCTACGAGCAGTACTTC.